This TCR beta chain was recorded in a study of Ad26.COV2.S vaccination and SARS-CoV-2 variants. The germline gives CDR1 ENHRY, CDR2 SYGVKD. CDR3 size: 16 residues. V was shortened by 0 bases and J by 1 base, with 12 bases between the two germline ends. General study points: Reported findings describe substantial breadth in spike-specific CD8+ and CD4+ T cell responses following vaccination.

The treatment denotes: over 15 received Ad26.COV2.S at low or high dose, single or two shots; 5 received placebo; per-sample allocation not given. Each sample was drawn 63 days after the first injection (of vaccine or placebo). In Boston, an adult donor aged 18-55 years took part. As to this clone: Antigen unknown.

The assay was immunoSEQ multiplex PCR, and TCRdb's table has in-frame clones only and misses some. The sample carries 350,000 to 550,000 clones, roughly 87% recorded once. This sequence joins TRBV10-3 and TRBJ1-1; the D gene is possibly TRBD1 (5 bases). Sequencing used peripheral blood, obtained in a trial of Ad26.COV2.S vaccine versus placebo. The source is a person aged 18-60 years who received the Ad26.COV2.S COVID-19 vaccine or a placebo. CDR3 region: CAISESLQGRNTEAFF. CDR3 sequence (DNA): TGTGCCATCAGTGAGTCGTTGCAGGGAAGGAACACTGAAGCTTTCTTT.